The rows below give T cell receptor beta chains drawn from one sample of a study of CD8+ T cells in alopecia areata. Assay: immunoSEQ multiplex PCR; the TCRdb copy retains only in-frame clones and omits some. The profile shows 90,000 to 120,000 clones, 84% of them singletons. The specimen was CD8+ T cells sorted from blood, collected at week 24, from a patient treated with tofacitinib. These receptors came from a human donor with alopecia areata. The CDR3 runs from the conserved cysteine through the conserved F or W. A D gene is named only where the DNA matches it firmly.

TGTGCCACCAGCAGTAGCGGGGGGGCAGATGAGCAGTTCTTC CATSSSGGADEQFF TRBJ2-1 TRBV2 TRBD2 14
TGTGCCAGCAGTCAGGGACAGAGCACAGATACGCAGTATTTT CASSQGQSTDTQYF TRBJ2-3 TRBV5-5 TRBD1 14
TGTGCCAGCAGCTTAAATGTTAATGAGCAGTTCTTC CASSLNVNEQFF TRBJ2-1 TRBV11-2 . 12
TGTGCCAGTACCGGACTAGCGGGGGGGCCCTGGTACACCGGGGAGCTGTTTTTT CASTGLAGGPWYTGELFF TRBJ2-2 TRBV19 TRBD2 18
TGCGCCAGCAGGCTTGGCGGGTACCAAGAGACCCAGTACTTC CASRLGGYQETQYF TRBJ2-5 TRBV10-2 . 14
TGTGCCAGCAGTTTATTGGGGGCCCCCTACGAGCAGTACTTC CASSLLGAPYEQYF TRBJ2-7 TRBV27 . 14
TGTGCCAGCAGCCAGGACAGCGGAGTCTACAATGAGCAGTTCTTC CASSQDSGVYNEQFF TRBJ2-1 TRBV27 . 15
TGTGCCACTAGCCCAAGGGGAGAGACCCAGTACTTC CATSPRGETQYF TRBJ2-5 TRBV15 . 12
TGCGCCAGCAGCCCCGACCGGGACGGACACTATAATTCACCCCTCCACTTT CASSPDRDGHYNSPLHF TRBJ1-6 TRBV4-3 . 17
TGCGCCAGCAGCCAAGCCGATTTGACAGGGGGCGAGCAGTACTTC CASSQADLTGGEQYF TRBJ2-7 TRBV4-3 TRBD1 15